The sample holds a few counts of the clone carrying this TCR beta chain. Its target is not known. This sample was included in a study of T-cell memory formation after mild COVID-19. The study's findings and limits: Clones from the second wave (peaking day 37) had unconfirmed SARS-CoV-2 specificity. Certain responding clones were present in pre-infection memory, suggesting participation of cross-reactive memory.

Germline-derived CDR1 and CDR2 are LGHNA and YNFKEQ. The CDR3 is 15 amino acids. V was trimmed by 4 bases and J by 3 bases, leaving 12 bases between them. After 5'RACE with constant-segment primers, TCR alpha and TCR beta cDNA libraries carrying sample barcodes and UMIs were obtained. TCRdb re-analysed the 5' RACE reads in MiXCR, keeping a single row per CDR3 protein. The sample carries hundreds of thousands of distinct CDR3 sequences, more than 20% recorded once. The receptor was isolated from an adult woman who had mild COVID-19 (a few samples of this study predate the infection). Cell type and time point are not known. Sequencing used PBMCs or a T cell subset sorted from them (not recorded which). The rearrangement links TRBV4-2 to TRBJ2-2; no definite D call. In nucleotides, the CDR3 is TGTGCCAGCAGCCTGGAAGGGCAGTACACCGGGGAGCTGTTTTTT. This translates into CASSLEGQYTGELFF.